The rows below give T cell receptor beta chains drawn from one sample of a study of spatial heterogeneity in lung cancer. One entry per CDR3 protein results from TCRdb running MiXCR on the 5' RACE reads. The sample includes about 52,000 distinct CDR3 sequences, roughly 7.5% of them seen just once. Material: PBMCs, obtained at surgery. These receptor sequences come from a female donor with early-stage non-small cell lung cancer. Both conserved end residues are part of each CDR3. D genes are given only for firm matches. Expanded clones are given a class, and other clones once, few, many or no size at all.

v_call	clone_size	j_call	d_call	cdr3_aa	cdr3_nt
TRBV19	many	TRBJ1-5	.	CASSISYGLNQPQHF	TGTGCCAGTAGTATATCCTACGGGCTCAATCAGCCCCAGCATTTT
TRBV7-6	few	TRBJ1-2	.	CASSPGQMSGYTF	TGTGCCAGCAGTCCCGGACAGATGAGTGGCTACACCTTC
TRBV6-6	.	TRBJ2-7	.	CASSYSYGRNYEQYF	TGTGCCAGCAGTTATAGTTACGGACGGAACTACGAGCAGTACTTC
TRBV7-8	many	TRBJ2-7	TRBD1	CASSQGTGGNEQYF	TGTGCCAGCAGCCAGGGGACAGGGGGGAACGAGCAGTACTTC
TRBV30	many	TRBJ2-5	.	CAWSEVQGLQETQYF	TGTGCCTGGAGTGAAGTCCAGGGACTTCAAGAGACCCAGTACTTC
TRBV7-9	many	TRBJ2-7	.	CASSLGISEQYF	TGTGCCAGCAGCTTAGGAATAAGCGAGCAGTACTTC
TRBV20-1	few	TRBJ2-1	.	CSARSRGARNEQFF	TGCAGTGCTAGGTCCCGGGGGGCCCGGAATGAGCAGTTCTTC
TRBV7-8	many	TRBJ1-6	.	CASSLGSPLHF	TGTGCCAGCAGCTTAGGTTCACCCCTCCACTTT
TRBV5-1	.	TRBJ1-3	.	CASSLSPGDLGNTIYF	TGCGCCAGCAGCTTGAGTCCGGGAGATCTTGGAAACACCATATATTTT
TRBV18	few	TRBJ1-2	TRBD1	CASSPLDRGPRNNYGYTF	TGTGCCAGCTCACCACTCGACAGGGGTCCTAGAAATAACTATGGCTACACCTTC
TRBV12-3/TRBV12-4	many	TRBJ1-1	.	CASSIPQRTEAFF	TGTGCCAGCAGTATCCCCCAAAGGACTGAAGCTTTCTTT
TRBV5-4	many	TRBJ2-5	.	CASSLWPGSETQYF	TGTGCCAGCAGCTTGTGGCCGGGCAGCGAGACCCAGTACTTC
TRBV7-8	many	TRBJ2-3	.	CASSYGRRDTQYF	TGTGCCAGCAGCTACGGACGCCGAGATACGCAGTATTTT
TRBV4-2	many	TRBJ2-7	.	CASSQVALAGSGEQYF	TGTGCCAGCAGCCAAGTCGCGCTAGCTGGATCCGGCGAGCAGTACTTC
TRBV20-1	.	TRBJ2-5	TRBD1	CSARIGTGETQYF	TGCAGTGCTAGAATAGGGACAGGAGAGACCCAGTACTTC
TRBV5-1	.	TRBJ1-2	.	CASSAGQRANYGYTF	TGCGCCAGCAGCGCGGGACAACGAGCTAACTATGGCTACACCTTC
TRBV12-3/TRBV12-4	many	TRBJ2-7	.	CASSLGGRYEQYF	TGTGCCAGCAGTTTAGGGGGTCGGTACGAGCAGTACTTC
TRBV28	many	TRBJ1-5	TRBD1	CASRTPGQGSQPQHF	TGTGCCAGCAGAACCCCGGGACAGGGTTCCCAGCCCCAGCATTTT
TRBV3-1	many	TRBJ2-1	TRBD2	CASSQGRLAGSNEQFF	TGTGCCAGCAGCCAAGGACGACTAGCTGGATCGAATGAGCAGTTCTTC
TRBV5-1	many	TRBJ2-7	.	CASSLEHFEQYF	TGCGCCAGCAGCTTGGAACATTTCGAGCAGTACTTC
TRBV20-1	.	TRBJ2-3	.	CSAGDSTDTQYF	TGCAGTGCCGGGGACTCCACAGATACGCAGTATTTT
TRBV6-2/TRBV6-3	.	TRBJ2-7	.	CATKTLSYEQYF	TGTGCCACCAAGACCCTGAGCTACGAGCAGTACTTC
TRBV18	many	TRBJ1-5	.	CASSSDGINQPQHF	TGTGCCAGCTCATCGGACGGAATCAATCAGCCCCAGCATTTT
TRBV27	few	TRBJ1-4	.	CASRLVNDEKLFF	TGTGCCAGCAGACTCGTCAACGATGAAAAACTGTTTTTT
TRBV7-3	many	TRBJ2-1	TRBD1	CASSLPSGQGSSREQFF	TGTGCCAGCAGCCTCCCATCCGGACAGGGATCCTCCAGGGAGCAGTTCTTC
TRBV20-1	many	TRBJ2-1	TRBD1	CSASWDRENNEQFF	TGCAGTGCGAGTTGGGACAGGGAGAACAATGAGCAGTTCTTC
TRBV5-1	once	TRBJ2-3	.	CASSDPGGGDTQYF	TGCGCCAGCTCTGACCCCGGAGGTGGAGATACGCAGTATTTT
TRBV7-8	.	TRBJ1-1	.	CASGRQMPNTEAFF	TGTGCCAGCGGCCGACAGATGCCGAACACTGAAGCTTTCTTT
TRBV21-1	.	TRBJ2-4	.	CASSLYRKLAKNIQYF	TGTGCCAGCAGCCTTTACAGAAAACTAGCCAAAAACATTCAGTACTTC
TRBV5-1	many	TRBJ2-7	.	CASSPGNRLYEQYF	TGCGCCAGCAGCCCAGGTAACAGACTCTACGAGCAGTACTTC
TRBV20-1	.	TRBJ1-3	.	CSARDLQETGNTIYF	TGCAGTGCTAGAGATCTTCAGGAAACGGGAAACACCATATATTTT
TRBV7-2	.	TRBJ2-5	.	CASSSARPRGETQYF	TGTGCCAGCAGCTCGGCCCGGCCCCGGGGCGAGACCCAGTACTTC
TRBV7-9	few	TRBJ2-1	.	CASSVGTGNEQFF	TGTGCCAGCAGTGTGGGGACGGGCAATGAGCAGTTCTTC
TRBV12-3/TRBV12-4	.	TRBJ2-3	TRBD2	CASSTGSRGGTDTQYF	TGTGCCAGCAGTACCGGTTCGCGGGGGGGCACAGATACGCAGTATTTT
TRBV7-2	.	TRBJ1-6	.	CASSLSKQVNSSLHF	TGTGCCAGCAGCTTAAGCAAACAAGTTAATTCATCCCTCCACTTT
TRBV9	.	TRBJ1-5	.	CASSSGGGQQPQHF	TGTGCCAGCAGCAGCGGGGGAGGGCAACAGCCCCAGCATTTT
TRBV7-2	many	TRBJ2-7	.	CASSLGAATYEQYF	TGTGCCAGCAGCTTAGGTGCAGCAACCTACGAGCAGTACTTC
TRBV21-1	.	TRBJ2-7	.	CASSARDTVFYEQYF	TGTGCCAGCAGCGCTCGGGACACGGTTTTCTACGAGCAGTACTTC
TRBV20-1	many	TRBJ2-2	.	CSATPSANTGELFF	TGCAGTGCTACCCCCTCCGCTAACACCGGGGAGCTGTTTTTT
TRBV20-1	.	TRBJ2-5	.	CSARRLQETQYF	TGCAGTGCCAGACGGCTTCAAGAGACCCAGTACTTC
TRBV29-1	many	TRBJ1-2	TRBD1	CSVEWGYQDRARGGYTF	TGCAGCGTTGAATGGGGGTACCAGGACAGGGCGAGAGGAGGCTACACCTTC
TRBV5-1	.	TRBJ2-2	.	CASSLEGLGGELFF	TGCGCCAGCAGCTTGGAGGGACTCGGCGGGGAGCTGTTTTTT
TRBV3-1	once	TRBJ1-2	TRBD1	CASSGDRGGYGYTF	TGTGCCAGCAGCGGGGACAGGGGAGGATATGGCTACACCTTC
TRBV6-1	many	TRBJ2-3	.	CASSSGALSTDTQYF	TGTGCCAGCAGTTCGGGGGCTCTTAGCACAGATACGCAGTATTTT
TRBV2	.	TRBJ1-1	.	CASSERWGTEAFF	TGTGCCAGCAGTGAAAGGTGGGGCACTGAAGCTTTCTTT
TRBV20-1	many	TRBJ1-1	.	CSAPAGGLVNTEAFF	TGCAGTGCTCCTGCTGGGGGTTTGGTGAACACTGAAGCTTTCTTT
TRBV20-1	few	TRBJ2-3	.	CSASRTSGTDTQYF	TGCAGTGCTAGTAGGACATCTGGCACAGATACGCAGTATTTT
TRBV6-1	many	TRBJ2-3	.	CASSEVVDPRARYF	TGTGCCAGCAGTGAAGTGGTGGACCCGAGAGCTCGGTATTTT
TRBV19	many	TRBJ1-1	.	CASSNPPGNTEAFF	TGTGCCAGTTCAAATCCGCCAGGGAACACTGAAGCTTTCTTT
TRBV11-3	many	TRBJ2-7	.	CASSLSGSSYEQYF	TGTGCCAGCAGCTTATCCGGTTCGTCCTACGAGCAGTACTTC
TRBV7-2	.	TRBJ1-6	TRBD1	CASSLWTGGRSPLHF	TGTGCCAGCAGCCTATGGACAGGGGGCAGGTCACCCCTCCACTTT
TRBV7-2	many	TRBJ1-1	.	CASSLGPLNTEAFF	TGTGCCAGCAGCTTAGGTCCCTTGAACACTGAAGCTTTCTTT
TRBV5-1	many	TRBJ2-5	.	CASSFPGGRETQYF	TGCGCCAGCAGCTTCCCCGGCGGTAGGGAGACCCAGTACTTC